This TCR beta chain comes out of a study of control samples from healthy donors and cancer patients. Per germline, CDR1 SGHRS and CDR2 YFSETQ. The CDR3 is 16 amino acids. V lost 2 bases to trimming and J lost 3 bases; unmatched junction nucleotides: 5. Sequenced by immunoSEQ multiplex PCR; TCRdb stores in-frame clones only, minus some. Of hundreds of thousands of clones in the sample, more than 65% were seen once. The gene calls are TRBV5-1 and TRBJ1-4, with 9 bases lining up with TRBD1. Sequencing was performed on PBMCs. This receptor was obtained from an older woman with lung cancer. The CDR3 DNA sequence: TGCGCCAGCAGCTTACAGGGGGCGCTGGCTAATGAAAAACTGTTTTTT. Encoded protein: CASSLQGALANEKLFF.